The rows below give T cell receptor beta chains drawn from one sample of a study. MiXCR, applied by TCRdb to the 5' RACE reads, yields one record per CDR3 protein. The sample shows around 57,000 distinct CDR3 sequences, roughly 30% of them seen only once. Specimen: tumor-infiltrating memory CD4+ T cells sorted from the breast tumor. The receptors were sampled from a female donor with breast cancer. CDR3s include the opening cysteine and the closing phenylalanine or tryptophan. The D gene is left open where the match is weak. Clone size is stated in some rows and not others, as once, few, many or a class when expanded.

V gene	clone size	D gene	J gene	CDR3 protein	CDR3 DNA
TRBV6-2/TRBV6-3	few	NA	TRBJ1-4	CASSRGTTPEKLFF	TGTGCCAGCAGTCGCGGGACAACTCCCGAAAAACTGTTTTTT
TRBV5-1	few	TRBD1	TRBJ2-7	CASSQPTGDGGEQYF	TGCGCCAGCAGCCAACCGACAGGGGACGGGGGCGAGCAGTACTTC
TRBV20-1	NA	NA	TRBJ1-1	CSAREGGAEVAFF	TGCAGTGCTAGAGAGGGGGGGGCGGAGGTAGCTTTCTTT
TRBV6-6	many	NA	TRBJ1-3	CASTPRDSGNTIYF	TGTGCCAGCACCCCCAGGGACTCTGGAAACACCATATATTTT
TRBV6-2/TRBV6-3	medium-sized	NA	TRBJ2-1	CASTRLGSYNEQFF	TGTGCCAGCACCAGACTTGGGTCCTACAATGAGCAGTTCTTC
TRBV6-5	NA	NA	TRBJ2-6	CASSYFSGTTGANVLTF	TGTGCCAGCAGTTACTTCTCCGGGACAACTGGGGCCAACGTCCTGACTTTC
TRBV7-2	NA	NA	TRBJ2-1	CASSPPQTPIYNERFF	TGTGCTAGCAGCCCGCCTCAGACCCCAATCTACAATGAGCGGTTCTTC
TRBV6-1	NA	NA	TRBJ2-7	CASSDYRVGEQYF	TGTGCCAGCAGTGACTACAGGGTTGGCGAGCAGTACTTC
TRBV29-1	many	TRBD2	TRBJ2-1	CSVASWTSGSYNEQFF	TGCAGCGTTGCTTCCTGGACTAGCGGGAGTTACAATGAGCAGTTCTTC
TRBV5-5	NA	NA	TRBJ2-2	CASRLGILNTGELFF	TGTGCCAGCAGGCTAGGGATATTGAACACCGGGGAGCTGTTTTTT
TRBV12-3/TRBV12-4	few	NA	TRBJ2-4	CASSDSDRAKNIQYF	TGTGCCAGCAGTGACTCCGACAGGGCCAAAAACATTCAGTACTTC
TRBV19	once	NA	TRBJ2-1	CASSITGAFGQFF	TGTGCCAGTAGTATCACCGGGGCCTTTGGGCAGTTCTTC
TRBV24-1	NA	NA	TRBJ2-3	CATSDPRGADTQYF	TGTGCCACCAGTGACCCTAGGGGGGCAGATACGCAGTATTTT
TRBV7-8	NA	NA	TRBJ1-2	CASSSNRPGDGGYTF	TGTGCCAGCAGCTCGAACCGTCCAGGGGATGGTGGCTACACCTTC
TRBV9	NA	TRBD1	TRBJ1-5	CTSSALGTDNQPQHF	TGTACCAGCAGCGCATTAGGGACAGACAATCAGCCCCAGCATTTT
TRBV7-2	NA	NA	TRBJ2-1	CASSPKSSYNEQFF	TGTGCCAGCAGCCCCAAAAGCTCCTACAATGAGCAGTTCTTC
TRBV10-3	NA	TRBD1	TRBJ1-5	CAISLQGAQPQHF	TGTGCCATCAGTTTACAGGGGGCTCAGCCCCAGCATTTT
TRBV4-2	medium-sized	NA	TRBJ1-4	CASSQESQGKLFF	TGTGCCAGCAGCCAAGAGAGCCAGGGGAAACTGTTTTTT
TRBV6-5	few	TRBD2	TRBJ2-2	CASSKREDTGELFF	TGTGCCAGCTCCAAGCGGGAGGACACCGGGGAGCTGTTTTTT
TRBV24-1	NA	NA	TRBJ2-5	CATSRGPRETQYF	TGTGCCACCAGTCGTGGACCGAGGGAGACCCAGTACTTC
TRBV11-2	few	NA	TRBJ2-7	CASSSTVYEQYF	TGTGCCAGCAGCTCGACAGTTTACGAGCAGTACTTC
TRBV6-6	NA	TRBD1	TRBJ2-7	CASRDRVYEQYF	TGTGCCAGCCGGGACAGGGTCTACGAGCAGTACTTC
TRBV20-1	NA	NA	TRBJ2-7	CSARQLQEGDEQYF	TGCAGTGCTAGACAATTGCAGGAAGGTGACGAGCAGTACTTC
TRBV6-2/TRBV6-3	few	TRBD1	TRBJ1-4	CASLDRGSSEKLFF	TGTGCCAGCCTCGACAGGGGAAGTAGTGAAAAACTGTTTTTT
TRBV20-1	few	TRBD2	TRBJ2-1	CSARPLAGSYNEQFF	TGCAGTGCTAGGCCACTAGCGGGGTCCTACAATGAGCAGTTCTTC
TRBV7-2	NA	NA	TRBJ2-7	CASSLARPYEGQYF	TGTGCCAGCAGCTTAGCGCGCCCGTACGAGGGTCAGTACTTC
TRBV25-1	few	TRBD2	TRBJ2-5	CASSEFGAGGDETQYF	TGTGCCAGCAGTGAATTTGGAGCGGGAGGAGATGAGACCCAGTACTTC
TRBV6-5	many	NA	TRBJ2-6	CASSYGRRSGANVLTF	TGTGCCAGCAGTTATGGTCGGAGGTCAGGGGCCAACGTCCTGACTTTC